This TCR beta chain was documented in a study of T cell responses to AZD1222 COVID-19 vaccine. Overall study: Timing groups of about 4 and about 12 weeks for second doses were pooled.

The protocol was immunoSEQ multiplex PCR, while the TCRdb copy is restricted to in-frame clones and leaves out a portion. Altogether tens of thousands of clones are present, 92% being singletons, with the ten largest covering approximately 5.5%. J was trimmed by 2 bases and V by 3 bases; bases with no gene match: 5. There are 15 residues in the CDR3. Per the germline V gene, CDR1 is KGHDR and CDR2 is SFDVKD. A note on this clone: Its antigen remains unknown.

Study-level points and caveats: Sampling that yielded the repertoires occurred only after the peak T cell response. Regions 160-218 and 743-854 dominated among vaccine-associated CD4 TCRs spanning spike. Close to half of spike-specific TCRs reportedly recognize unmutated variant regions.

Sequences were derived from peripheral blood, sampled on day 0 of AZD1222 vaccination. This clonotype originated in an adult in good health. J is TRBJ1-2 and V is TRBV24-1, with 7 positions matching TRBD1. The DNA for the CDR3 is TGTGCCACCAGTGATCCGAGACAGGGAAACTATGGCTACACCTTC. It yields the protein CATSDPRQGNYGYTF.